What follows are 27 T cell receptor beta chains derived from one specimen sequenced in a study of CD8 T cells in ankylosing spondylitis. Study conclusions and caveats: Made up of eight highly homologous variants, a TCR beta motif appeared characteristic of ankylosing spondylitis blood.

The antigens these receptors bind are not known. TCRdb re-derived calls from the 5' RACE reads in MiXCR, one entry per CDR3 protein. The table lists 350,000 to 550,000 distinct CDR3 sequences, 25% to 30% of them singletons. Sequenced: blood, either unsorted or a sorted T cell fraction (not recorded which). These receptors were taken from a male donor with ankylosing spondylitis.

The genes are TRBV11-3 and TRBJ1-1; 9 nucleotides match TRBD1. From germline, CDR1 is SGHNT and CDR2 YENEEA. This CDR3 is 14 amino acids long. Trimming took 5 bases from V and 2 from J; bases not matched to a gene: 3. The CDR3 coding sequence is TGTGCCAGCAGCGGGGGACAGGGAAACACTGAAGCTTTCTTT. Amino acid sequence: CASSGGQGNTEAFF.

The chain joins TRBV3-1 to TRBJ2-5, with 12 bases identical to TRBD1. Germline CDR1 is LGHDT and CDR2 is YNNKEL (reference sequence). V shed 7 bases, J shed 5 bases, and the junction held 11 bases outside the gene matches. This CDR3 has 16 amino acids. CDR3 sequence: CASTIHGTGGEETQYF. The CDR3 nucleotides are TGTGCCAGCACCATTCATGGGACAGGGGGCGAGGAGACCCAGTACTTC.

This clonotype was found a few times. The rearrangement links TRBV11-2 to TRBJ2-1; D unresolved. Germline assignment: CDR1 SGHAT and CDR2 FQNNGV. Trimming pared 2 bases from V and 3 bases from J, leaving 11 bases between. The CDR3 length is 15 residues. The CDR3: CASSLSVGNYNEQFF. CDR3 coding DNA: TGTGCCAGCAGCTTATCCGTGGGAAACTACAATGAGCAGTTCTTC.

V usage is TRBV12-3 or TRBV12-4 and J usage is TRBJ2-3, with 12 bases that match TRBD1. CDR3 length: 16 residues. Losses at the gene ends were 6 bases for V and 3 bases for J; bases not matched to a gene: 7. Here the CDR3 DNA reads TGTGCCAGCAGCTCCGGGACAGGGGGCCAGACAGATACGCAGTATTTT. It yields the protein CASSSGTGGQTDTQYF.

This chain joins TRBV11-2 and TRBJ1-4; 8 nucleotides line up with TRBD1. Germline assignment: CDR1 SGHAT and CDR2 FQNNGV. V shed 5 bases, J shed 6 bases, and the junction held 5 bases outside the gene matches. This CDR3 has 14 amino acids. The CDR3 nucleotides are TGTGCCAGCAGCCGGACAGGGTCATATGAAAAACTGTTTTTT. It specifies CASSRTGSYEKLFF.

Only a few counts were recorded for this clonotype. The genes are TRBV7-2 and TRBJ1-1, with 7 bases lining up with TRBD1. The CDR3 length is 15 residues. The trim removed 3 bases at V and 0 bases at J, leaving 4 bases unmatched. Germline-derived CDR1 and CDR2 are SGHTA and FQGNSA. This CDR3 reads CASSFKQGMNTEAFF. The CDR3 DNA reads as TGTGCCAGCAGCTTTAAACAGGGGATGAACACTGAAGCTTTCTTT.

This sequence joins TRBV7-2 and TRBJ2-3; TRBD1 aligns across 7 bases. Germline trimming cut 6 bases from V and 2 bases from J; bases unmatched to any gene: 5. The V gene's germline CDR1 is SGHTA and CDR2 FQGNSA. CDR3 length: 14 residues. CDR3 sequence reads: CASSPDRYTDTQYF. The CDR3 DNA follows: TGTGCCAGCAGTCCGGACAGGTACACAGATACGCAGTATTTT.

The chain joins TRBV3-1 to TRBJ2-3, with 8 bases matching TRBD1. V lost 3 bases, J lost 0 bases, and 2 bases stayed unmatched. From germline, CDR1 is LGHDT and CDR2 YNNKEL (reference sequence). The CDR3 is 15 residues long. The CDR3 loop reads CASSHRGLSTDTQYF. CDR3 bases: TGTGCCAGCAGCCACAGGGGGCTAAGCACAGATACGCAGTATTTT.

The table lists this clonotype with a few counts. The chain carries TRBV20-1 and TRBJ2-5; 9 bases are a match to TRBD2. Losses at the gene ends were 0 bases for V and 3 bases for J; bases not matched to a gene: 5. The V gene's germline CDR1 is DFQATT and CDR2 SNEGSKA (reference sequence). This CDR3 is built from 15 residues. CDR3 DNA sequence: TGCAGTGCTAGAGATCCTAGCGGGACAAAAGAGACCCAGTACTTC. It encodes CSARDPSGTKETQYF.

The chain carries TRBV5-1 and TRBJ1-6; D not certain. V lost 0 bases, J lost 5 bases, and 9 bases lay in between. CDR1 is SGHRS and CDR2 is YFSETQ in the germline V gene. The CDR3 runs 15 residues. CDR3 residues: CASSLDGSHNSPLHF. The CDR3 DNA is TGCGCCAGCAGCTTGGACGGCAGCCATAATTCACCCCTCCACTTT.

The chain employs TRBV24-1 and TRBJ2-3; D unresolved. Germline values: CDR1 KGHDR, CDR2 SFDVKD. Trimming removed 2 bases from V and 5 bases from J, with 4 bases in between. The CDR3 spans 12 residues. This chain's CDR3 is CATSDYGDTQYF. In nucleotides, the CDR3 is TGTGCCACCAGTGATTATGGAGATACGCAGTATTTT.

This sequence joins TRBV7-8 and TRBJ2-3; 9 nucleotides align to TRBD1. V was clipped by 5 bases and J by 0 bases; unmatched bases: 6. The germline gives CDR1 SGHVS, CDR2 FQNEAQ. There are 16 residues in the CDR3. DNA of the CDR3: TGTGCCAGCAGCCGGACAGGGGCTGGGAGCACAGATACGCAGTATTTT. Translated: CASSRTGAGSTDTQYF.

The genes are TRBV4-2 and TRBJ2-2; no firm D call. The CDR3 has 12 residues. Deletions cut 0 bases from V and 8 bases from J, with 4 bases between. Germline loops: CDR1 LGHNA, CDR2 YNFKEQ. CDR3 loop: CASSQEAGELFF. The CDR3 coding sequence is TGTGCCAGCAGCCAAGAGGCGGGGGAGCTGTTTTTT.

V and J are TRBV29-1 and TRBJ2-7; D call uncertain. Germline lookup yields CDR1 SQVTM and CDR2 ANQGSEA. CDR3 length: 12 residues. V was shortened by 4 bases and J by 2 bases, with 9 bases between the two germline ends. The CDR3 coding sequence is TGCAGCGTTGCTAGTGTCCCCTACGAGCAGTACTTC. Amino acid sequence: CSVASVPYEQYF.

The table lists this clonotype with a few counts. The chain uses TRBV5-1 and TRBJ1-4, with D maybe TRBD1 (6 bases). The ends were cut back, 4 bases at V and 5 bases at J, with 15 bases in the middle. The CDR3 is made up of 15 amino acids. Germline loops: CDR1 SGHRS, CDR2 YFSETQ. The CDR3 region is CASSQARQGNEKLFF. The CDR3 DNA reads TGCGCCAGCAGCCAGGCTCGTCAGGGGAATGAAAAACTGTTTTTT. Full variable domain (missing parts from reference TRBV5-1 and TRBJ1-4): KAGVTQTPRYLIKTRGQQVTLSCSPISGHRSVSWYQQTPGQGLQFLFEYFSETQRNKGNFPGRFSGRQFSNSRSEMNVSTLELGDSALYLCASSQARQGNEKLFFGSGTQLSVL.

V usage is TRBV5-1 and J usage is TRBJ2-7; D gene ambiguous. This CDR3 spans 10 amino acids. V lost 2 bases to trimming and J lost 7 bases, with 4 bases between them. Germline V CDR1 and CDR2: SGHRS, YFSETQ. The CDR3 here is CASSFNEQYF. In DNA form, the CDR3 reads TGCGCCAGCAGCTTTAATGAGCAGTACTTC.

The V call is TRBV20-1, the J call TRBJ1-2; the D is unclear. CDR3 length equals 15 residues. Between the trimmed V and J ends, which lost 0 bases and 2 bases, there was a span of 13 bases. From germline, CDR1 is DFQATT and CDR2 SNEGSKA (reference sequence). The CDR3 sequence is CSARDQAPGNYGYTF. Written as DNA, the CDR3 is TGCAGTGCTAGAGATCAGGCACCGGGAAACTATGGCTACACCTTC.

This clonotype was recorded at least ten times. V usage is TRBV3-1 and J usage is TRBJ2-1; TRBD2 is a possible D gene (7 bases). The ends were cut back, 1 base at V and 9 bases at J, with 13 bases in the middle. The CDR3 has 14 residues. CDR1 is LGHDT, CDR2 YNNKEL, per germline (reference sequence). CDR3 amino acids: CASSQGRGGVEQFF. The DNA of the CDR3 is TGTGCCAGCAGCCAAGGAAGAGGGGGGGTTGAGCAGTTCTTC.

The chain joins TRBV12-5 to TRBJ2-1; D is undetermined. V was trimmed by 5 bases and J by 6 bases, leaving 11 bases between them. In germline, CDR1 is LGHNT, CDR2 FRNRAP. CDR3 length: 13 residues. CDR3 region: CASGVGYSNEQFF. In nucleotides, the CDR3 is TGTGCTAGTGGTGTCGGGTATTCCAATGAGCAGTTCTTC.

Only one count was recorded for this clonotype. The rearrangement joins TRBV27 to TRBJ1-6; D gene uncertain. The CDR3 runs to 12 residues. Per germline, CDR1 MNHEY and CDR2 SMNVEV (reference sequence). V was trimmed by 3 bases and J by 10 bases, leaving 7 bases between them. DNA of the CDR3: TGTGCCAGCAGTTTTCGACGGTCACCCCTCCACTTT. This codes for CASSFRRSPLHF.

In this sample, this clonotype turned up a few times. The chain is built from TRBV12-3 or TRBV12-4 and TRBJ1-2; TRBD1 might be the D (6 bases). V dropped 5 bases and J dropped 5 bases, with 27 bases sitting between them. This CDR3 has 18 amino acids. The CDR3 is CASSPRRGQLRRPYGYTF. CDR3 DNA sequence: TGTGCCAGCAGTCCGAGGCGGGGGCAATTGCGTCGACCTTATGGCTACACCTTC.

This clonotype was seen ten or more times. The chain uses TRBV28 and TRBJ2-7; TRBD1 agrees at 7 bases. The CDR3 is 13 residues long. CDR1 and CDR2 from the germline V gene are MDHEN and SYDVKM. V shed 6 bases, J shed 3 bases, and the junction held 5 bases outside the gene matches. The CDR3 sequence: CASSSGQSYEQYV. The CDR3 bases are TGTGCCAGCAGCTCGGGACAGAGCTACGAGCAGTACGTC.

This clonotype was counted a single time. The chain uses TRBV12-3 or TRBV12-4 and TRBJ1-5; no clear D. Trimming cost V 7 bases and J 6 bases, with 22 bases left between them. This CDR3 region has 16 residues. The CDR3 DNA is TGTGCCAGCACCCCCAAGCGTCCCGAGGAGGGTCAGCCCCAGCATTTT. It translates to CASTPKRPEEGQPQHF.

This clonotype occurred a few times. The chain couples TRBV20-1 to TRBJ2-3; tentatively, D is TRBD1 or TRBD2 (5 bases each). The V and J ends lost 3 bases and 0 bases respectively, with 19 bases between them. CDR1 is DFQATT, CDR2 SNEGSKA, per germline (reference sequence). This CDR3 has 17 residues. Written as DNA, the CDR3 is TGCAGTGCTAGGGACGCATGGGGGATCCTTAGCACAGATACGCAGTATTTT. Translating it yields CSARDAWGILSTDTQYF.

This clonotype was counted between two and nine times. The chain couples TRBV7-9 to TRBJ2-7; TRBD2 matches 8 bases. The V segment lost 7 bases and the J segment 7 bases; nucleotides outside the gene matches: 9. Germline lookup yields CDR1 SEHNR and CDR2 FQNEAQ (reference sequence). This CDR3 is built from 13 residues. In DNA, the CDR3 is TGTGCCAGCACCCCGACTAGCGCAGGGGAGCAGTACTTC. This translates into CASTPTSAGEQYF.

The CDR3 nucleotides are TGCAGTGCTTCTAACGGGACTAGCGGGAGGACTAACACCGGGGAGCTGTTTTTT. Its translation is CSASNGTSGRTNTGELFF. The rearrangement uses TRBV20-1 and TRBJ2-2; 15 nucleotides agree with TRBD2. Trimming cost V 5 bases and J 2 bases; bases outside gene matches: 9. CDR3 length equals 18 residues. Per germline, CDR1 DFQATT and CDR2 SNEGSKA (reference sequence).

The CDR3 DNA reads as TGCAGTGCGCGGACAGACATTATGGGCTACACCTTC. Its protein product is CSARTDIMGYTF. The J gene is TRBJ1-2, the V gene TRBV20-1; possible D gene TRBD1, 6 bases. Germline-derived CDR1 and CDR2 are DFQATT and SNEGSKA (reference sequence). The CDR3 sequence is 12 residues long. V was trimmed by 6 bases and J by 8 bases, leaving 16 bases between them.